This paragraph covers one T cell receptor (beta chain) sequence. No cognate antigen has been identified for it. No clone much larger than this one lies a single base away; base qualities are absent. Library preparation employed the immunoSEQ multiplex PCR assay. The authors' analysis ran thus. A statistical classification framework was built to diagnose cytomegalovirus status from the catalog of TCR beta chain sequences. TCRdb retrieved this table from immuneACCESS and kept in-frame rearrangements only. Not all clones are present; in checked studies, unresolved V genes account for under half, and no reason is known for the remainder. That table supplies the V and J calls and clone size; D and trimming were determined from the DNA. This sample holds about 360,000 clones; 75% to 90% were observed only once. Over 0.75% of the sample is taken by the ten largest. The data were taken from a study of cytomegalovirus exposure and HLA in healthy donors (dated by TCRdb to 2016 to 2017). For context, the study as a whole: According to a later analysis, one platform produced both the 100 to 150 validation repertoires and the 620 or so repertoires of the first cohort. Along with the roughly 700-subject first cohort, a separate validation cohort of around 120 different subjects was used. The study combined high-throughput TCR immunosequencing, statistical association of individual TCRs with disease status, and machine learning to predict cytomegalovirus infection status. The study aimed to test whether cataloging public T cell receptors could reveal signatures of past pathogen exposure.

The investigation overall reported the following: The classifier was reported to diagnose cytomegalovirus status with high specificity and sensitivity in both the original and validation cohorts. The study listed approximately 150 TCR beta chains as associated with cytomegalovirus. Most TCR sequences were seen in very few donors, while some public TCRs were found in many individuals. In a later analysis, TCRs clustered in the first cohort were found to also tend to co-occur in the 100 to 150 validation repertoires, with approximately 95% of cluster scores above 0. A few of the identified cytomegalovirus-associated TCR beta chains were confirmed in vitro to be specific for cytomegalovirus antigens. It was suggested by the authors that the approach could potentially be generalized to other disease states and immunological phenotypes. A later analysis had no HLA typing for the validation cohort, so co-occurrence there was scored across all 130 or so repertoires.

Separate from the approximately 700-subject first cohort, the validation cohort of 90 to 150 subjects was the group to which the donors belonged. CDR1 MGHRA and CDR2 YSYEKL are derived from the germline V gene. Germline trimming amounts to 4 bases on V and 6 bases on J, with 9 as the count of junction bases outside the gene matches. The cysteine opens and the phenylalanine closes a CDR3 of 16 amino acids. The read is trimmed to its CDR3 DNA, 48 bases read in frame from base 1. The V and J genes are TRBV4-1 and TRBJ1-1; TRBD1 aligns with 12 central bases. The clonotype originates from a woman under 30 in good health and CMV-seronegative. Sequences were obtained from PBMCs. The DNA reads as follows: TGCGCCAGCAGCCCCCATCTGGGACAGGGGGCTGCTGAAGCTTTCTTT. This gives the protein CASSPHLGQGAAEAFF.